This T cell receptor (beta chain) was recorded in a study of beta chain features in type 1 diabetes (dated by TCRdb to about 2018). Describing the broader study: Patients and healthy donors did not differ in mean age, gender distribution, total cell number or subset yield. The study compared TCRB repertoires of sorted circulating CD4+ T cell subsets between recently diagnosed type 1 diabetes patients and matched healthy donors. Across all samples, some 99 million sorted cells were examined, and cell number per subset correlated strongly with RNA yield. Regulatory and stem cell-like memory subsets were isolated from only 8 patients and roughly 8 healthy donors, whereas naive and central memory subsets came from all 28 donors.

The full study reports these points: Because cDNA was sequenced instead of genomic DNA, highly expressing activated cells could be over-represented, though the groups showed no difference in activation or CD3 levels. Type 1 diabetes patients showed a moderate but significant shortening of TCRB CDR3 length in all four CD4+ subsets. Naive, central memory and regulatory TCRB repertoires appeared to be more similar among patients than among healthy donors. Shorter templates might have been favored by PCR, but patient and control samples were amplified and corrected together, so both groups would have been affected equally by any skew. HLA sub-analyses involved small numbers of individuals, so any influence of HLA type on TCRB rearrangement remained unresolved. Patients with type 1 diabetes made fewer insertions and deleted more nucleotides at VDJ recombination sites, implying thymic rearrangement abnormalities.

Each donor gave one peripheral blood draw, averaging approximately 0.12 L, which was collected into heparinised tubes. Naive, central memory, regulatory and stem cell-like memory CD4+ T cells were sorted on a BD FACSAria II using a panel including CD45RO, CCR7, CD25, CD127, CD95 and CD27. Every sorted population had a purity above 98%. PBMCs were isolated immediately by Lymphoprep density gradient centrifugation and stained directly without culture. So that batch effects would be minimized, each experiment stained and sorted samples in pairs, pairing one healthy donor with one patient. This clone has only a few counts. Its cognate antigen has yet to be identified. Likely a read error: the CDR3 ends without its conserved phenylalanine or tryptophan. Because the CDR3's place on the DNA is in doubt, the DNA is left out and the CDR3 is given as listed by TCRdb. The CDR3 region is 9 residues in length, termini included. The germline V gene supplies CDR1 SGDLS and CDR2 YYNGEE.

The High Capacity cDNA Reverse Transcription Kit was used to reverse transcribe all of the isolated RNA, meaning that expressed TCRB transcripts were what got sequenced. Naive, central memory and regulatory T cell samples underwent deep immunoSEQ sequencing, averaging around 4 million total reads per sample. Sorted cells were lysed in RLT buffer and RNA was extracted with DNase-treated RNeasy Micro or Mini kits, depending on cell number. Each cell subset was processed separately to prevent cross-contamination, with patient and healthy donor samples processed together. Using the immunoSEQ multiplex PCR, TCRB sequences were amplified from cDNA into 87-bp fragments spanning the CDR3 region. Sequencing of the amplicons was performed on the Illumina HiSeq platform. In the authors' own workflow: Synthetic template baselines were used to correct PCR bias computationally, reads within Hamming distance 2 were collapsed, and singletons that could not be merged were discarded. Reads were aligned against IMGT to assign V, D and J genes, CDR3 length and insertions or deletions at six rearrangement sites. Within each subset, clonotype counts were normalized to sorted cell number, after which true diversity and Gini coefficients were computed with the tcR R package. The overlap coefficient, calculated on TCRB nucleotide sequences, was used to measure repertoire sharing. Out-of-frame TCRB sequences from naive cells were analyzed as a proxy for the pre-selection repertoire. The table comes from immuneACCESS by way of TCRdb, which keeps in-frame sequences with V and J called. Part of the clones is missing from these tables; in studies checked, under half for an unresolved V gene and the rest for unknown reasons. V, J and clone size derive from that table, while D and trimming were established from the DNA sequence. Present in this sample are fewer than 550,000 clones, around 10% of which were seen just once. The ten top clones hold roughly 0.046% of the sample.

The clonotype originates from a woman between 18 and 30 years old in good health. The chain uses TRBV9 and TRBJ2-3; TRBD1 reflects the table's D call only, with no check against the DNA. The sample comprised naive CD4+ T cells from blood. This specimen's cell subset or site label, interpreted: true naive CD4+ T cells. CDR3 reads: CGNGKDTHG.